Below, 29 T cell receptor beta chains from the same sample are listed, as sequenced in a study of CD8 T cells in Susac syndrome. With random hexamers, roughly 0.45 to 1 ug RNA was reverse transcribed. TCRdb re-analysed the immunoSEQ multiplex PCR reads in MiXCR, keeping a single row per CDR3 protein. The data contain about 200,000 distinct CDR3 sequences, over 85% of them singletons. Input material: CD4+ T cells from PBMCs. The receptors were gathered from a human donor in good health.

The rearrangement links TRBV19 to TRBJ2-3, with D unclear. Trimming removed 4 bases at V and 2 bases at J, with 10 bases between. CDR3 length: 14 residues. Germline V gene lookup returns CDR1 LNHDA and CDR2 SQIVND (reference sequence). CDR3 nucleotides: TGTGCCAGTAGTAACAACAGAGACACAGATACGCAGTATTTT. Protein product: CASSNNRDTDTQYF.

The chain recombines TRBV9 with TRBJ1-6, with D unresolved. V dropped 3 bases and J dropped 8 bases, with 9 bases sitting between them. From germline, CDR1 is SGDLS and CDR2 YYNGEE. The CDR3 has 13 amino acids. CDR3 coding DNA: TGTGCCAGCAGCGGTGGCGGGTATTCACCCCTCCACTTT. This translates into CASSGGGYSPLHF.

J is TRBJ1-1 and V is TRBV6-2 or TRBV6-3; a possible D gene is TRBD1 (5 bases). The CDR3 totals 11 residues. CDR1 is MNHEY, CDR2 SVGEGT, per germline. Trimming left V 7 bases short and J 11 bases short, with 14 bases between. CDR3 DNA sequence: TGTGCCAGCAATACCGGGACGAGTGCTTTCTTT. Amino acids: CASNTGTSAFF.

The rearrangement joins TRBV29-1 to TRBJ1-1, with TRBD1 matching over 9 bases. Germline V CDR1 and CDR2: SQVTM, ANQGSEA. CDR3 length equals 14 residues. The J segment lost 1 base and the V segment lost 5 bases, leaving 5 bases of the junction unmatched. CDR3 sequence: CSVLGGQGNTEAFF. DNA of the CDR3: TGCAGCGTTCTCGGGGGACAGGGGAACACTGAAGCTTTCTTT.

J is TRBJ1-4 and V is TRBV29-1, with 8 bases aligning to TRBD1. The trim removed 5 bases at V and 8 bases at J, leaving 4 bases unmatched. The CDR3 is made up of 12 amino acids. In germline, CDR1 is SQVTM, CDR2 ANQGSEA. CDR3 in DNA: TGCAGCGTTCGCACAGGGGGGGAAAAACTGTTTTTT. Its protein product is CSVRTGGEKLFF.

V and J are TRBV29-1 and TRBJ2-5; 7 bases align to TRBD2. CDR3 length equals 12 residues. Germline V gene sequence: CDR1 SQVTM, CDR2 ANQGSEA. J gave up 4 bases and V 7 bases, and 6 bases lay outside the gene matches. CDR3 sequence reads: CSARGFSETQYF. DNA for the CDR3: TGCAGCGCGCGGGGGTTTTCAGAGACCCAGTACTTC.

The gene calls are TRBV7-9 and TRBJ2-7; D is possibly TRBD1 (6 bases). Germline-derived CDR1 and CDR2 are SEHNR and FQNEAQ (reference sequence). V shed 4 bases and J shed 6 bases, with 16 bases lying between them. This CDR3 has 14 amino acids. The CDR3 bases are TGTGCCAGCAGCTCGGAGGCCCCAGGGGCCGAGCAGTACTTC. It translates to CASSSEAPGAEQYF. The full variable domain, with the rest looked up from reference TRBV7-9 and TRBJ2-7, is DTGVSQNPRHKITKRGQNVTFRCDPISEHNRLYWYRQTLGQGPEFLTYFQNEAQLEKSRLLSDRFSAERPKGSFSTLEIQRTEQGDSAMYLCASSSEAPGAEQYFGPGTRLTVT.

The J gene is TRBJ2-1, the V gene TRBV3-1, with D hard to call. Germline-derived CDR1 and CDR2 are LGHDT and YNNKEL (reference sequence). Deletions cut 4 bases from V and 10 bases from J, with 14 bases between. This CDR3 has 13 amino acids. The CDR3 protein is CASSPGRHREQFF. The CDR3 region has the DNA TGTGCCAGCAGCCCAGGACGCCATCGGGAGCAGTTCTTC.

The CDR3 nucleotides read TGTGCCACCAGCCGGTCCCGACTCTTAACTAGCGGGACCTACGAGCAGTACGTC. This codes for CATSRSRLLTSGTYEQYV. V usage is TRBV15 and J usage is TRBJ2-7; 10 nucleotides line up with TRBD2. CDR1 is LNHNV and CDR2 is YYDKDF in the germline V gene (reference sequence). Trimming took 5 bases from V and 2 from J; bases not matched to a gene: 15. The CDR3 loop spans 18 amino acids.

J is TRBJ2-5 and V is TRBV7-9; 9 positions agree with TRBD1. J gave up 1 base and V 5 bases, and 11 bases lay outside the gene matches. Germline CDR1 is SEHNR and CDR2 is FQNEAQ (reference sequence). The CDR3 consists of 17 residues. CDR3 in amino acids: CASSKSTDRGFQETQYF. The CDR3 DNA sequence: TGTGCCAGCAGCAAAAGTACGGACAGGGGCTTCCAAGAGACCCAGTACTTC.

The V call is TRBV9, the J call TRBJ1-2; a weak D match, TRBD1 (5 bases). Germline V gene lookup returns CDR1 SGDLS and CDR2 YYNGEE. The CDR3 has 13 amino acids. V dropped 7 bases and J dropped 5 bases, with 15 bases sitting between them. CDR3 region: CASASAGMYGYTF. DNA of the CDR3: TGTGCCAGCGCCTCTGCAGGGATGTATGGCTACACCTTC.

Regarding this clonotype: A junction end diverges from the germline sequence, so it may reflect a read error. The chain uses TRBV6-6 and TRBJ2-1, with unresolved D. The V gene's germline CDR1 is MNHNY and CDR2 SVGAGI (reference sequence). The CDR3 loop spans 9 amino acids. The CDR3 DNA follows: TGTGCCAGCAGCCAGTCACTCCTCTTC. The encoded protein is CASSQSLLF.

The chain joins TRBV20-1 to TRBJ1-5, with D maybe TRBD1 (5 bases). This CDR3 is built from 14 residues. The V gene lost 0 bases and the J gene lost 5 bases, with 11 bases spanning the gap. Germline CDR1 is DFQATT and CDR2 is SNEGSKA (reference sequence). The CDR3 is CSARDNGGYQPQHF. The CDR3 DNA is TGCAGTGCTAGAGATAACGGGGGTTATCAGCCCCAGCATTTT.

The chain employs TRBV3-1 and TRBJ2-3, with TRBD2 matching 9 bases. With V trimmed by 4 bases and J by 6 bases, 2 bases remained unmatched. This CDR3 is built from 13 residues. CDR1 and CDR2 from the germline V gene are LGHDT and YNNKEL (reference sequence). This CDR3 reads CASSRRGGDTQYF. The CDR3 nucleotides are TGTGCCAGCAGCCGGCGGGGGGGCGATACGCAGTATTTT.

The chain joins TRBV5-1 to TRBJ1-2; no reliable D call. Germline lookup yields CDR1 SGHRS and CDR2 YFSETQ. Trimming took off 0 bases at V and 4 bases at J, with 10 bases between the two ends. The CDR3 totals 14 residues. In DNA form, the CDR3 reads TGCGCCAGCAGCTTGGAAGTTGGTGTCTATGGCTACACCTTC. Translating gives CASSLEVGVYGYTF. The complete variable domain, with remaining parts taken from reference TRBV5-1 and TRBJ1-2, reads KAGVTQTPRYLIKTRGQQVTLSCSPISGHRSVSWYQQTPGQGLQFLFEYFSETQRNKGNFPGRFSGRQFSNSRSEMNVSTLELGDSALYLCASSLEVGVYGYTFGSGTRLTVV.

The chain is built from TRBV4-1 and TRBJ2-4; no definite D call. The V gene lost 2 bases and the J gene lost 0 bases, with 17 bases spanning the gap. The germline gives CDR1 MGHRA, CDR2 YSYEKL. This CDR3 contains 18 residues. The CDR3 here is CASSQNQGRTLAKNIQYF. CDR3 DNA sequence: TGCGCCAGCAGCCAAAACCAAGGACGGACGCTAGCCAAAAACATTCAGTACTTC.

The chain uses TRBV20-1 and TRBJ2-3, with 11 bases matching TRBD2. J lost 8 bases, V lost 4 bases, and 8 bases had no gene match. Looked up from germline, CDR1 is DFQATT and CDR2 is SNEGSKA (reference sequence). This CDR3 is built from 14 residues. CDR3 DNA sequence: TGCAGTGCTAATACGGGACTAGCGGCCTCTACGCAGTATTTT. Translated: CSANTGLAASTQYF.

The chain links TRBV3-1 to TRBJ2-2; 7 positions match TRBD1. Germline CDR1 and CDR2: LGHDT and YNNKEL (reference sequence). Unmatched junction bases numbered 4, after V lost 0 bases and J lost 0 bases. The CDR3 length is 17 residues. The CDR3 DNA reads as TGTGCCAGCAGCCAAGACAGGGGGACCCCGAACACCGGGGAGCTGTTTTTT. Translating it yields CASSQDRGTPNTGELFF.

The sample holds a few counts of this clonotype. The chain has TRBV9 and TRBJ1-6; D is uncertain. The CDR3 consists of 14 residues. The germline V gene encodes CDR1 SGDLS and CDR2 YYNGEE. The V and J ends lost 0 bases and 7 bases respectively, with 8 bases between them. CDR3 loop: CASSVGGGNSPLHF. The CDR3 region has the DNA TGTGCCAGCAGCGTAGGAGGAGGGAATTCACCCCTCCACTTT.

This chain connects TRBV20-1 to TRBJ1-1; D may be TRBD1 (6 bases). In germline, CDR1 is DFQATT, CDR2 SNEGSKA (reference sequence). Trimming took 5 bases from V and 8 from J, leaving 24 bases between them. The CDR3 runs to 15 residues. CDR3 loop: CSAAVGGMDEGEAFF. For the CDR3, the DNA is TGCAGTGCTGCAGTTGGGGGCATGGATGAGGGGGAAGCTTTCTTT.

V and J are TRBV14 and TRBJ2-7; 9 nucleotides agree with TRBD2. Trimming removed 2 bases from V and 1 base from J; junction bases left unmatched: 12. Germline CDR1 SGHDN, CDR2 FVKESK. CDR3 length: 18 amino acids. The CDR3 nucleotides are TGTGCCAGCAGCCAAACCGGGACTAGCCTGCTAGGGTCCTACGAGCAGTACGTC. Its protein product is CASSQTGTSLLGSYEQYV.

CDR3: CASSSIRQGVSDEQFF. The CDR3 DNA sequence: TGTGCCAGCAGCTCCATCCGGCAGGGGGTATCTGATGAGCAGTTCTTC. The rearrangement uses TRBV12-3 or TRBV12-4 and TRBJ2-1; 7 bases line up with TRBD1. With V trimmed by 6 bases and J by 8 bases, 16 bases remained unmatched. The CDR3 has 16 residues.

V usage is TRBV9 and J usage is TRBJ1-6, with TRBD1 as a possible D gene (5 bases). CDR1 and CDR2 (germline): SGDLS, YYNGEE. The CDR3 has 14 amino acids. Trimming left V 0 bases short and J 6 bases short, with 7 bases between. The CDR3 loop is CASSVGRANSPLHF. CDR3 coding DNA: TGTGCCAGCAGCGTAGGCAGGGCTAATTCACCCCTCCACTTT.

The genes are TRBV7-2 and TRBJ2-3; 7 bases agree with TRBD2. Germline V CDR1 and CDR2: SGHTA, FQGNSA. This CDR3 is built from 15 residues. J gave up 7 bases and V 2 bases, and 9 bases lay outside the gene matches. CDR3 nucleotides: TGTGCCAGCAGCTTAAGTCAGGGAGGGCAGAATACGCAGTATTTT. Its protein product is CASSLSQGGQNTQYF. Variable domain in full (rest from reference TRBV7-2 and TRBJ2-3): GAGVSQSPSNKVTEKGKDVELRCDPISGHTALYWYRQSLGQGLEFLIYFQGNSAPDKSGLPSDRFSAERTGGSVSTLTIQRTQQEDSAVYLCASSLSQGGQNTQYFGPGTRLTVL.

This clonotype was detected only a few times. This chain links TRBV20-1 with TRBJ2-7; tentative D call: TRBD2 (5 bases). Germline CDR1 DFQATT, CDR2 SNEGSKA (reference sequence). The V end lost 1 base, the J end lost 4 bases, and 5 bases lay between the germline ends. The CDR3 length is 11 residues. CDR3 in amino acids: CSARAGYEQYF. Written as DNA, the CDR3 is TGCAGTGCTAGAGCGGGATACGAGCAGTACTTC.

The chain combines TRBV20-1 with TRBJ2-3, with D perhaps TRBD2 (6 bases). CDR3 length: 14 residues. With 3 bases removed from V and 1 base from J, the gap between germline ends came to 11 bases. The V gene's germline CDR1 is DFQATT and CDR2 SNEGSKA (reference sequence). Here the CDR3 reads CSASQASGTDTQYF. The CDR3 nucleotides read TGCAGTGCTAGTCAGGCTAGCGGCACAGATACGCAGTATTTT.

The V gene is TRBV29-1, the J gene TRBJ1-4; perhaps TRBD1 as D (5 bases). Germline V gives CDR1 SQVTM, CDR2 ANQGSEA. The CDR3 consists of 13 residues. V lost 4 bases and J 7 bases, leaving 13 bases between the germline ends. CDR3 loop: CSVVGVGREKLFF. The CDR3 DNA reads TGCAGCGTTGTAGGGGTCGGCCGTGAAAAACTGTTTTTT.

The chain recombines TRBV18 with TRBJ1-1; D ambiguous. The V and J ends lost 3 bases and 5 bases respectively, with 13 bases between them. The CDR3 is 14 residues long. Per the germline V gene, CDR1 is KGHSH and CDR2 is LQKENI. CDR3 coding DNA: TGTGCCAGCTCACCTTGGAAGGAAGGGACTGAAGCTTTCTTT. Amino acids: CASSPWKEGTEAFF.

The V and J genes are TRBV3-1 and TRBJ2-7, with TRBD1 matching over 7 bases. The J segment lost 6 bases and the V segment lost 2 bases, leaving 1 base of the junction unmatched. The CDR3 loop spans 12 amino acids. Germline values: CDR1 LGHDT, CDR2 YNNKEL (reference sequence). CDR3 region: CASSQQGVEQYF. For the CDR3, the DNA is TGTGCCAGCAGCCAACAGGGGGTCGAGCAGTACTTC.